This note documents a single T cell receptor beta chain sequence. V was clipped by 7 bases and J by 9 bases, with 13 bases between them. The CDR3 totals 12 residues. Germline CDR1 ENHRY, CDR2 SYGVKD. The sample belongs to a study of blood T cell repertoires in COVID-19. Data came from immunoSEQ multiplex PCR; TCRdb stores just in-frame clones and leaves some out. The table records about 430,000 clones, about 88% of them present only once. The receptor was derived from a woman under 30 who had been exposed to COVID-19. Sample: PBMCs or T cells enriched from blood (not recorded which). The chain combines TRBV10-3 with TRBJ2-1; maybe TRBD2 (6 bases). CDR3 amino acids: CAIMGGDGEQFF. DNA for the CDR3: TGTGCCATCATGGGCGGGGACGGTGAGCAGTTCTTC.